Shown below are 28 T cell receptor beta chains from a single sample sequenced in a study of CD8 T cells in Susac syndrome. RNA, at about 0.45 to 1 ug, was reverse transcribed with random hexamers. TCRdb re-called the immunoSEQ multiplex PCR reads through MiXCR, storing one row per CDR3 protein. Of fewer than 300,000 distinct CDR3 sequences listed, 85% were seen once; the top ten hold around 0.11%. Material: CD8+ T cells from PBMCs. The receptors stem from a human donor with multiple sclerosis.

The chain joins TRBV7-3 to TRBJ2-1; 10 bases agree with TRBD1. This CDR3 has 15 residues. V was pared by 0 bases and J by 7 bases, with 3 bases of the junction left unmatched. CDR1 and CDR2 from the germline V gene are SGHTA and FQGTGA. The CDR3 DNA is TGTGCCAGCAGCTTAACCGGGACAGGGGCTAATGAGCAGTTCTTC. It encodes CASSLTGTGANEQFF.

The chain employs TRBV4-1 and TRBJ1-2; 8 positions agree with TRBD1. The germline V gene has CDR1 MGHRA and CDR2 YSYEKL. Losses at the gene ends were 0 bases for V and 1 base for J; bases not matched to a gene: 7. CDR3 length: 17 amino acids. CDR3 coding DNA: TGCGCCAGCAGCCAAGATCCCGGGACAGGAAATAACTATGGCTACACCTTC. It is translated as CASSQDPGTGNNYGYTF.

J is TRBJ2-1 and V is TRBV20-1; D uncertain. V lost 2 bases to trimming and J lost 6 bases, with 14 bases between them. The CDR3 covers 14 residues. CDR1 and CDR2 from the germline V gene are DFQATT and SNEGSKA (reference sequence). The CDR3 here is CSARNLLRSNEQFF. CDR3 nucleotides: TGCAGTGCTAGAAACCTTCTTCGAAGCAATGAGCAGTTCTTC.

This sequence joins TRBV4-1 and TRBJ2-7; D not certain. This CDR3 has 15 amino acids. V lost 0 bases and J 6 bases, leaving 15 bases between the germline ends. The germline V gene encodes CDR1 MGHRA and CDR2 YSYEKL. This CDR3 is CASSQDLGSGREQYF. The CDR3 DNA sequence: TGCGCCAGCAGCCAAGATCTCGGAAGTGGGCGCGAGCAGTACTTC.

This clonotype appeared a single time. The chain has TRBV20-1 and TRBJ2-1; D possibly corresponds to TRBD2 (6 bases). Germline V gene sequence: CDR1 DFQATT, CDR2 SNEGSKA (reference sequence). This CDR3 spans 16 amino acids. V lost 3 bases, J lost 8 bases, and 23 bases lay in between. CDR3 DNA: TGCAGTGCTAGCAAAAGGTCCGGGAGACGAAGGCATGAGCAGTTCTTC. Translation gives CSASKRSGRRRHEQFF.

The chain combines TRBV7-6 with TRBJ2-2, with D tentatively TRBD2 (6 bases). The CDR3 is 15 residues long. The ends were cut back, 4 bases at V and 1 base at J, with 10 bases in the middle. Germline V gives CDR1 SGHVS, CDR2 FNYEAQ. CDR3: CASSSQTRNTGELFF. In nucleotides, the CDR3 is TGTGCCAGCAGCTCCCAGACTAGGAACACCGGGGAGCTGTTTTTT.

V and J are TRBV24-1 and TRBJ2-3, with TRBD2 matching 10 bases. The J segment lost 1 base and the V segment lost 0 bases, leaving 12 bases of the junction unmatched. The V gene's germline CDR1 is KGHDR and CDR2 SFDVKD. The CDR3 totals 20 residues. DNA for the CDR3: TGTGCCACCAGTGATTTGCGGAAGCGGGAGGGCCGGTGGGGCACAGATACGCAGTATTTT. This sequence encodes CATSDLRKREGRWGTDTQYF.

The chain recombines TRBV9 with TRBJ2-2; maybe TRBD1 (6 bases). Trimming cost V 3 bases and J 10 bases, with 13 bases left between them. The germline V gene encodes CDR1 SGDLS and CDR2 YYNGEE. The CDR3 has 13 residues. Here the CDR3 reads CASSATGQLELFF. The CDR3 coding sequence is TGTGCCAGCAGCGCAACCGGACAGTTGGAGCTGTTTTTT.

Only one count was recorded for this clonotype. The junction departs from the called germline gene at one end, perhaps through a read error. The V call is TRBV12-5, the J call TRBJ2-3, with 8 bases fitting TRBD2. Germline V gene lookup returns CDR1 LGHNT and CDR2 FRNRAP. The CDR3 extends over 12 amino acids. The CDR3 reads CSSTSGRDTQYF. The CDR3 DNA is TGCTCAAGCACTAGCGGAAGAGATACGCAGTATTTT.

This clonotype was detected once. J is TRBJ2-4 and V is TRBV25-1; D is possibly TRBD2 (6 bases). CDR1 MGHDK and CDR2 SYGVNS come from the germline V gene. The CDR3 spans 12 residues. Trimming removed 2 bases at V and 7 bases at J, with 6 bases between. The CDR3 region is CASSEGRNIQYF. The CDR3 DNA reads TGTGCCAGCAGTGAAGGGAGGAACATTCAGTACTTC.

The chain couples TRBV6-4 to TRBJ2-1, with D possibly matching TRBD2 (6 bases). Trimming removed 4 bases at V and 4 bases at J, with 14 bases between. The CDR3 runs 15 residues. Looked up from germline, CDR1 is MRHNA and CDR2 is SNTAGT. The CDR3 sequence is CASSGAGGPYNEQFF. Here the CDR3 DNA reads TGTGCCAGCAGTGGGGCCGGAGGGCCGTACAATGAGCAGTTCTTC.

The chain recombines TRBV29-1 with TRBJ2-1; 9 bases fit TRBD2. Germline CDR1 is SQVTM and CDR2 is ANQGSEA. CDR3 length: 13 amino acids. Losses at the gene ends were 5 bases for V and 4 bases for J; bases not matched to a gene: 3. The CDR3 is CSVLAGTYNEQFF. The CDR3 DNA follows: TGCAGCGTTCTAGCGGGGACTTACAATGAGCAGTTCTTC.

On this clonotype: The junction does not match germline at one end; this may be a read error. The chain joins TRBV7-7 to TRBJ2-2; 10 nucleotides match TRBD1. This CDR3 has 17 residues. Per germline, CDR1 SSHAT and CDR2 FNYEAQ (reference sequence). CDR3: CASSLDRDRGRTGELFF. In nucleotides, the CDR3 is TGTGCTAGCAGCTTAGATCGAGACAGGGGGCGAACCGGGGAGCTGTTTTTT.

CDR3 amino acids: CSAREKGGGSPLHF. In DNA, the CDR3 is TGCAGTGCTAGAGAAAAGGGAGGCGGTTCACCCCTCCACTTT. J is TRBJ1-6 and V is TRBV20-1; unclear D gene. The V gene's germline CDR1 is DFQATT and CDR2 SNEGSKA (reference sequence). This CDR3 is 14 amino acids long. The V gene lost 0 bases and the J gene lost 9 bases, with 12 bases spanning the gap.

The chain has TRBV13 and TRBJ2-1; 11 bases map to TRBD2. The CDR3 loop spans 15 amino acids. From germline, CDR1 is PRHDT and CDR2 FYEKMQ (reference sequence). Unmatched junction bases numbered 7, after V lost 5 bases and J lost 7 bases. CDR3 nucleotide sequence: TGTGCCAGCAGCCGTCCGACTAGCGGGACTAATGAGCAGTTCTTC. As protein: CASSRPTSGTNEQFF.

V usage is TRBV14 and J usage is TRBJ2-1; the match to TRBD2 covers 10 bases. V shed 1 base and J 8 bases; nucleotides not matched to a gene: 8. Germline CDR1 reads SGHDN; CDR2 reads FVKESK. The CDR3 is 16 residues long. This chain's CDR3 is CASSQVTSGAWDEQFF. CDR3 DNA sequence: TGTGCCAGCAGCCAAGTAACTAGCGGGGCCTGGGATGAGCAGTTCTTC.

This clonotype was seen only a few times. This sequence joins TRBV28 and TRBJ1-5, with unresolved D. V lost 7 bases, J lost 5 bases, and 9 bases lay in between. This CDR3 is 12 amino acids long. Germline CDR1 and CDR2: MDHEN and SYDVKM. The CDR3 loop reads CASTQFDQPQHF. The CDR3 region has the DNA TGTGCCAGCACCCAATTCGATCAGCCCCAGCATTTT.

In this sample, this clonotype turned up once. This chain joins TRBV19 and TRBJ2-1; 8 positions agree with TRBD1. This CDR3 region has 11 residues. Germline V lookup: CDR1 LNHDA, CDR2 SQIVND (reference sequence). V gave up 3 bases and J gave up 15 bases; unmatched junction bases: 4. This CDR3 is CASSIGQGPFF. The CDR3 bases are TGTGCCAGTAGTATCGGACAGGGACCGTTCTTC.

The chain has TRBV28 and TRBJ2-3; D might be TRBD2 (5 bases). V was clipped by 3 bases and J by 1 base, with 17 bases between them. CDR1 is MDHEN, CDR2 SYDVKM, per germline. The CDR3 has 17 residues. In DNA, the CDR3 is TGTGCCAGCAGTTTCTGGGGTGTCCGGGATCGCACAGATACGCAGTATTTT. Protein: CASSFWGVRDRTDTQYF.

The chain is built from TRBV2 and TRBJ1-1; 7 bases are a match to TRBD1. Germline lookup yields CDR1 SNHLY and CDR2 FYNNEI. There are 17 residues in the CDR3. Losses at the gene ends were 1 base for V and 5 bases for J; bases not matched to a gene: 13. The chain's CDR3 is CASSEVGTELFLTEAFF. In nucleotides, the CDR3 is TGTGCCAGCAGTGAAGTAGGGACAGAACTTTTTTTGACTGAAGCTTTCTTT.

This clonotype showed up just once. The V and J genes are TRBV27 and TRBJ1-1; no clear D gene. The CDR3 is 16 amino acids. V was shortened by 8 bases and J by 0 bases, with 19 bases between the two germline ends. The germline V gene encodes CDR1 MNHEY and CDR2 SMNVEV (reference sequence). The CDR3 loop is CASGVGSGVMNTEAFF. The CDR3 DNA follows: TGTGCCAGCGGGGTGGGGTCAGGAGTGATGAACACTGAAGCTTTCTTT.

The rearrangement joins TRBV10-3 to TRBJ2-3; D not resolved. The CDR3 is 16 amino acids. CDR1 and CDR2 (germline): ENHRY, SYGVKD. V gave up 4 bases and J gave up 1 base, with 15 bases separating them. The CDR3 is CAISAPETEGTDTQYF. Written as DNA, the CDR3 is TGTGCCATCAGTGCCCCGGAAACAGAGGGCACAGATACGCAGTATTTT.

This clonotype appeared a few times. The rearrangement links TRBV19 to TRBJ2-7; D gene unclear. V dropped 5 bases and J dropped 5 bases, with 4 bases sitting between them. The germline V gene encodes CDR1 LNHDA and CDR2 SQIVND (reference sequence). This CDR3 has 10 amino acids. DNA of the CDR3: TGTGCCAGTAGTGTCCACGAGCAGTACTTC. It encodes CASSVHEQYF.

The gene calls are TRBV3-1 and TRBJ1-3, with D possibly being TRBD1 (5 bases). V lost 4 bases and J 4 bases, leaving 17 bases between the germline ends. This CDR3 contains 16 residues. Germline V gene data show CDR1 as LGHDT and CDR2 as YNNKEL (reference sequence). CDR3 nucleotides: TGTGCCAGCAGCCGGCTGGGGGGTCAGCCGGGAAACACCATATATTTT. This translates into CASSRLGGQPGNTIYF.

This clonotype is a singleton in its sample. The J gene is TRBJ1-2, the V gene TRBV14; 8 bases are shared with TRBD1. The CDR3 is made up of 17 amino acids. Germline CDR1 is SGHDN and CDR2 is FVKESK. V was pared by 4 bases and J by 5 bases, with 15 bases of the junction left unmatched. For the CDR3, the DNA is TGTGCCAGCAGCCCCTTCCGTGACAGGGGCCTATTATATGGCTACACCTTC. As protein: CASSPFRDRGLLYGYTF.

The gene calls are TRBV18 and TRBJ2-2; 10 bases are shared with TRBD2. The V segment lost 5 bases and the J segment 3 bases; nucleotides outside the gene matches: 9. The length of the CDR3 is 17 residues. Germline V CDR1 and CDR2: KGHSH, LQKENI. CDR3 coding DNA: TGTGCCAGCTCAAGCACCGGGACTAGCGTTGACACCGGGGAGCTGTTTTTT. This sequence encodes CASSSTGTSVDTGELFF.

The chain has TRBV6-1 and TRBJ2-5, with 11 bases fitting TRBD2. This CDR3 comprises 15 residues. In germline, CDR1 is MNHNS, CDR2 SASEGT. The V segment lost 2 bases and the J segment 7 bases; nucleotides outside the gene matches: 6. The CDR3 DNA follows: TGTGCCAGCAGTGAAAACCTAGCGGGAGGTGGGACCCAGTACTTC. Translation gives CASSENLAGGGTQYF.

The CDR3 loop reads CASSSGREGYEQYF. The CDR3, as DNA: TGTGCCAGCAGTTCGGGGCGGGAGGGGTACGAGCAGTACTTC. V is TRBV27 and J is TRBJ2-7; 9 bases map to TRBD2. The V gene's germline CDR1 is MNHEY and CDR2 SMNVEV (reference sequence). J gave up 4 bases and V 4 bases, and 5 bases lay outside the gene matches. The CDR3 sequence is 14 residues long.